This T cell receptor beta chain was identified during a study of blood T cell repertoires in COVID-19. The length of the CDR3 is 15 residues. The ends were cut back, 1 base at V and 0 bases at J, with 7 bases in the middle. Germline lookup yields CDR1 SGHRS and CDR2 YFSETQ. The method was immunoSEQ multiplex PCR; TCRdb's version includes in-frame clones alone and lacks a portion of them. The table has about 68,000 clones, over 75% seen once. The TCR originated in a human donor in a cohort sampled during active COVID-19. The V call is TRBV5-1, the J call TRBJ2-2, with TRBD1 as a possible D gene (6 bases). The sample was peripheral blood. CDR3 DNA: TGCGCCAGCAGCTTGCAGGGGACGAACACCGGGGAGCTGTTTTTT. Amino acid sequence: CASSLQGTNTGELFF.